Presented here are 5 T cell receptor beta chains from one specimen sequenced in a study of a mutant IDH1 vaccine in newly diagnosed glioma (dated by TCRdb to the early 2020s). Interpreted using the paper, the time point label stands for: week 5, during vaccination. Each vaccine dose, consisting of 300 ug of a 20-mer mutant IDH1 peptide in Montanide, was administered subcutaneously with topical imiquimod. Their specific antigens are unknown. Libraries were constructed by the immunoSEQ multiplex PCR assay. This immuneACCESS table, as held by TCRdb, lists in-frame sequences with V and J called but not all clones. Of the missing ones, under half trace to an unresolved V gene in checked studies; the others have no known cause. Within this sample are about 58,000 clones, with around 84% of them counted one time only. The top ten clones comprise 6.5% to 8.5% of the sample. The input for sequencing was PBMCs, taken from a glioma patient whose treatment included an IDH1 peptide vaccine. These receptor sequences come from a woman aged 50 to 60 with glioma.

The DNA for the CDR3 is TGCGCCAGCAGCCAAGAAGAGGGGAGGGGGCACACTGAAGCTTTCTTT. This translates into CASSQEEGRGHTEAFF. The rearrangement links TRBV4-3 to TRBJ1-1; the match to TRBD1 covers 7 bases. CDR3 length: 16 amino acids. Germline values: CDR1 LGHNA, CDR2 YSLEER. The junction had 7 bases not matched to a gene; V was cut back by 0 bases and J by 3 bases.

The rearrangement links TRBV19 to TRBJ2-5; TRBD2 aligns across 8 bases. The CDR3 consists of 14 residues. J lost 4 bases, V lost 5 bases, and 6 bases had no gene match. The germline V gene has CDR1 LNHDA and CDR2 SQIVND (reference sequence). The CDR3 sequence is CASSLLAGSETQYF. The CDR3 nucleotides are TGTGCCAGTAGTCTGTTAGCGGGATCAGAGACCCAGTACTTC.

The chain has TRBV9 and TRBJ2-1; the match to TRBD2 covers 8 bases. This CDR3 is built from 17 residues. Germline CDR1 is SGDLS and CDR2 is YYNGEE. V lost 4 bases, J lost 3 bases, and 12 bases stayed unmatched. The CDR3 DNA sequence: TGTGCCAGCAGCCCCCGGGTGGGAGCGGGGGTCTACAATGAGCAGTTCTTC. Translation gives CASSPRVGAGVYNEQFF.

The chain has TRBV5-1 and TRBJ1-1; TRBD1 is a possible D gene (5 bases). The germline V and J ends were trimmed by 2 bases and 0 bases, with 8 bases remaining between them. CDR3 length: 14 amino acids. CDR1 is SGHRS, CDR2 YFSETQ, per germline. As DNA, the CDR3 is TGCGCCAGCAGCTTAACAGGCATGAACACTGAAGCTTTCTTT. Its protein is CASSLTGMNTEAFF. The entire variable domain, with the rest obtained from reference TRBV5-1 and TRBJ1-1, is as follows: KAGVTQTPRYLIKTRGQQVTLSCSPISGHRSVSWYQQTPGQGLQFLFEYFSETQRNKGNFPGRFSGRQFSNSRSEMNVSTLELGDSALYLCASSLTGMNTEAFFGQGTRLTVV.

This chain uses TRBV5-1 with TRBJ1-2; D not certain. The CDR3 is 11 residues long. CDR1 SGHRS and CDR2 YFSETQ come from the germline V gene. V gave up 3 bases and J gave up 0 bases, with 0 bases separating them. The CDR3 nucleotides read TGCGCCAGCAGCTCTAACTATGGCTACACCTTC. It encodes CASSSNYGYTF.